The 18 T cell receptor beta chains in this list originate from one sample, sequenced in a study of beta chain features in type 1 diabetes. Isolated RNA was reverse transcribed in full, so expressed TCRB transcripts were sequenced. Some clones are missing from TCRdb's copy, which holds only in-frame ones; the method was immunoSEQ multiplex PCR. The sample yields approximately 38,000 clones, approximately 60% seen once. The sequenced sample consisted of Tregs from blood. The receptors derive from a woman aged 25-40 years in good health.

Regarding this clone: One end of the junction does not line up with germline, which may come from a read error. V usage is TRBV9 and J usage is TRBJ2-5, with TRBD2 as a possible D gene (6 bases). Germline CDR1 reads SGDLS; CDR2 reads YYNGEE. The CDR3 spans 15 residues. DNA for the CDR3: TGTGCCAGCGGCGTGGGGAGCCAGGCGGGGGAGACCCAGTACTTC. Translation: CASGVGSQAGETQYF. Supplemented by reference TRBV9 and TRBJ2-5, the full variable domain reads DSGVTQTPKHLITATGQRVTLRCSPRSGDLSVYWYQQSLDQGLQFLIQYYNGEERAKGNILERFSAQQFPDLHSELNLSSLELGDSALYFCASGVGSQAGETQYFGPGTRLLVL.

CDR3 residues: CASSRPTGTPYEQYF. The CDR3, as DNA: TGTGCCAGCTCACGGCCGACAGGTACTCCCTACGAGCAGTACTTC. The chain joins TRBV18 to TRBJ2-7; tentative D call: TRBD1 (6 bases). This CDR3 has 15 residues. Germline V gene sequence: CDR1 KGHSH, CDR2 LQKENI. The V end was cut by 4 bases, the J end by 2 bases, with 15 bases between. Based on the CDR3 plus reference TRBV18 and TRBJ2-7, the full variable domain is NAGVMQNPRHLVRRRGQEARLRCSPMKGHSHVYWYRQLPEEGLKFMVYLQKENIIDESGMPKERFSAEFPKEGPSILRIQQVVRGDSAAYFCASSRPTGTPYEQYFGPGTRLTVT.

The chain recombines TRBV7-2 with TRBJ2-6; D not resolved. The germline V gene encodes CDR1 SGHTA and CDR2 FQGNSA. The CDR3 covers 14 residues. V was cut by 5 bases and J by 4 bases, with 9 bases left in between. In DNA, the CDR3 is TGTGCCAGCAGCCTGGTTGAGGGGGCCAACGTCCTGACTTTC. Its translation: CASSLVEGANVLTF.

By its share, this clone is medium-sized. V and J are TRBV7-9 and TRBJ2-7, with 8 bases lining up with TRBD1. CDR3 length: 13 amino acids. Trimming took 5 bases from V and 3 from J; bases not matched to a gene: 3. The germline V gene has CDR1 SEHNR and CDR2 FQNEAQ (reference sequence). The CDR3 loop reads CASSPGQGYEQYF. DNA for the CDR3: TGTGCCAGCAGCCCCGGACAGGGCTACGAGCAGTACTTC.

The rearrangement joins TRBV21-1 to TRBJ2-7; TRBD1, the table's D call, lacks a check against the DNA. TRBV21-1 has pseudogene status. The length of the CDR3 is 16 residues. CDR3 coding DNA: TGTGCCAGCAGCTTGAGGGCCAGGGACATATTCTACGAGCAGTACTTC. Encoded protein: CASSLRARDIFYEQYF.

This chain joins TRBV11-3 and TRBJ2-1; a possible D gene is TRBD2 (6 bases). Germline-derived CDR1 and CDR2 are SGHNT and YENEEA. Between the trimmed V and J ends, which lost 5 bases and 4 bases, there was a span of 9 bases. The length of the CDR3 is 13 residues. The CDR3 DNA reads TGTGCCAGCAGCACCGGGGGATACAATGAGCAGTTCTTC. It codes for CASSTGGYNEQFF.

V is TRBV6-1 and J is TRBJ1-6, with D possibly matching TRBD1 (5 bases). The V end was cut by 3 bases, the J end by 7 bases, with 16 bases between. Germline CDR1 is MNHNS and CDR2 is SASEGT. The CDR3 has 16 amino acids. Here the CDR3 DNA reads TGTGCCAGCAGTGACCTGGCAGGGCGTTCCAATTCACCCCTCCACTTT. As protein: CASSDLAGRSNSPLHF.

The chain combines TRBV5-4 with TRBJ2-5; 9 bases are shared with TRBD2. This CDR3 comprises 17 residues. The trim removed 4 bases at V and 4 bases at J, leaving 14 bases unmatched. Per the germline V gene, CDR1 is SGHNT and CDR2 is YYREEE (reference sequence). The CDR3 region has the DNA TGTGCCAGCAGCCCACTAGGGTCGGCGGGAGGGGGAGAGACCCAGTACTTC. Translated, it gives CASSPLGSAGGGETQYF.

The chain is built from TRBV5-4 and TRBJ2-2; D is possibly TRBD2 (6 bases). The germline gives CDR1 SGHNT, CDR2 YYREEE (reference sequence). Trimming stripped 0 bases from V and 3 bases from J, with 12 bases between. The CDR3 contains 16 residues. Here the CDR3 reads CASSLAFGLYTGELFF. In nucleotides, the CDR3 is TGTGCCAGCAGCTTGGCCTTTGGACTATACACCGGGGAGCTGTTTTTT. Using reference TRBV5-4 and TRBJ2-2 for the parts outside the CDR3, the full variable domain is ETGVTQSPTHLIKTRGQQVTLRCSSQSGHNTVSWYQQALGQGPQFIFQYYREEENGRGNFPPRFSGLQFPNYSSELNVNALELDDSALYLCASSLAFGLYTGELFFGEGSRLTVL.

The chain carries TRBV30 and TRBJ2-1, with unresolved D. With 1 base removed from V and 6 bases from J, the gap between germline ends came to 13 bases. CDR1 and CDR2 from the germline V gene are GTSNPN and SVGIG (reference sequence). The CDR3 totals 14 residues. The CDR3 reads CAWSGRSLPNEQFF. CDR3 nucleotides: TGTGCCTGGAGTGGTCGGTCTCTACCCAATGAGCAGTTCTTC.

The rearrangement links TRBV10-3 to TRBJ2-7; a possible D gene is TRBD2 (6 bases). V gave up 8 bases and J gave up 3 bases, with 14 bases separating them. Germline V lookup: CDR1 ENHRY, CDR2 SYGVKD. This CDR3 contains 13 residues. The CDR3 sequence is CAIRPGDHYEQYF. Here the CDR3 DNA reads TGTGCCATCCGACCGGGAGACCACTACGAGCAGTACTTC.

A few counts support this clone. The rearrangement uses TRBV7-9 and TRBJ1-1; no clear D gene. From germline, CDR1 is SEHNR and CDR2 FQNEAQ (reference sequence). The CDR3 spans 13 residues. Deletions cut 5 bases from V and 3 bases from J, with 10 bases between. CDR3 nucleotides: TGTGCCAGCAGCCGAATGGGCGACACTGAAGCTTTCTTT. This gives the protein CASSRMGDTEAFF.

J is TRBJ2-4 and V is TRBV4-3, with TRBD1 as a possible D gene (6 bases). The V end was cut by 1 base, the J end by 0 bases, with 16 bases between. The germline gives CDR1 LGHNA, CDR2 YSLEER. The CDR3 runs to 18 residues. The CDR3 bases are TGCGCCAGCAGCCAAGGCAGGGGTAGGGGTTTAGCCAAAAACATTCAGTACTTC. This codes for CASSQGRGRGLAKNIQYF.

CDR3 region: CASSWKQGAPTGELFF. The CDR3 region has the DNA TGCGCCAGCAGCTGGAAACAGGGGGCGCCCACCGGGGAGCTGTTTTTT. The genes are TRBV5-1 and TRBJ2-2; TRBD1 matches at 9 bases. Losses at the gene ends were 3 bases for V and 4 bases for J; bases not matched to a gene: 7. Germline loops: CDR1 SGHRS, CDR2 YFSETQ. CDR3 length equals 16 residues.

The chain recombines TRBV9 with TRBJ2-5; TRBD2 matches 7 bases. This CDR3 has 15 residues. After removal of 4 bases from V and 3 bases from J, the junction contained 9 bases not matched to a gene. Germline V gene sequence: CDR1 SGDLS, CDR2 YYNGEE. The CDR3 sequence is CASSPGLPGKETQYF. In nucleotides, the CDR3 is TGTGCCAGCAGCCCGGGACTACCTGGAAAAGAGACCCAGTACTTC.

The chain has TRBV5-1 and TRBJ2-7; unclear D gene. Germline CDR1 SGHRS, CDR2 YFSETQ. Trimming left V 5 bases short and J 4 bases short, with 13 bases between. This CDR3 region has 13 residues. The CDR3 sequence: CASSRGDQYEQYF. CDR3 DNA: TGCGCCAGCAGTCGTGGAGACCAATACGAGCAGTACTTC.

The chain carries TRBV5-5 and TRBJ1-2; 7 positions agree with TRBD1. After removal of 4 bases from V and 5 bases from J, the junction contained 8 bases not matched to a gene. Germline V gives CDR1 SGHKS, CDR2 YYEKEE (reference sequence). This CDR3 has 14 residues. The CDR3 spells CASSQVQGLYGYTF. In nucleotides, the CDR3 is TGTGCCAGCAGCCAAGTACAGGGGTTATATGGCTACACCTTC.

The chain has TRBV5-1 and TRBJ1-5; TRBD1 matches 8 bases. CDR3 length equals 16 residues. The germline V gene encodes CDR1 SGHRS and CDR2 YFSETQ. J lost 4 bases, V lost 4 bases, and 10 bases had no gene match. CDR3 in DNA: TGCGCCAGCAGCCCGGGGTCTTGGACAGGGAATCAGCCCCAGCATTTT. Its translation: CASSPGSWTGNQPQHF.